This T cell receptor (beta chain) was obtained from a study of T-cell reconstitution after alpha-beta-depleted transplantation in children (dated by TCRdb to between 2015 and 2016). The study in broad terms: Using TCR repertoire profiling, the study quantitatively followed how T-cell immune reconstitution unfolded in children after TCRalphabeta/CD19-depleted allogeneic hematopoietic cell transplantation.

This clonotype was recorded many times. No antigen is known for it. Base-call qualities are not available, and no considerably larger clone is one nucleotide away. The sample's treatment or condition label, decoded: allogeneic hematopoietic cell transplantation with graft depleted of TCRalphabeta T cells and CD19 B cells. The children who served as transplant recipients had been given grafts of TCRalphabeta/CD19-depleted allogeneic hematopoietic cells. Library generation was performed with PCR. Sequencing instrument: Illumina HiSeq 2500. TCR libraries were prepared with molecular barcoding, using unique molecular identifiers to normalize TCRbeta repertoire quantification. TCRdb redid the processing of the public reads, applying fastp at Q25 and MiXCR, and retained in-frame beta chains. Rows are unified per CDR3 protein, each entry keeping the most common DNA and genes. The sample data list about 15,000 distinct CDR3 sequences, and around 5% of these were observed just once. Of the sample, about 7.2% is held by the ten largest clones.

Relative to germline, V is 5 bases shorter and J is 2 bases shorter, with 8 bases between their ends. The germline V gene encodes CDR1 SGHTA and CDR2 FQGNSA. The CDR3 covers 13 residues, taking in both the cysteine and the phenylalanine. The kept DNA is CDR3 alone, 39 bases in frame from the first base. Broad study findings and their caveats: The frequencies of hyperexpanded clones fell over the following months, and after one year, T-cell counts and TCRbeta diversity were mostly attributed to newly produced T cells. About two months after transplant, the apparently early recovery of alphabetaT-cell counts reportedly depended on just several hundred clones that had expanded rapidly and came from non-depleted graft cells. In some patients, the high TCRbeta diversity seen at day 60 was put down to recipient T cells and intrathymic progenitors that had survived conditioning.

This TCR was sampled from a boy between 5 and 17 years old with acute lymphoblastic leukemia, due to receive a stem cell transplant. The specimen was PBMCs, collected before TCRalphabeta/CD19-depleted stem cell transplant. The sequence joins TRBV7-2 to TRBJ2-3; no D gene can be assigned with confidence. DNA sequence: TGTGCCAGCAGCACCCGTAACACAGATACGCAGTATTTT. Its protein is CASSTRNTDTQYF. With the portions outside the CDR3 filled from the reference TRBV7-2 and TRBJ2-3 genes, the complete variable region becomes GAGVSQSPSNKVTEKGKDVELRCDPISGHTALYWYRQSLGQGLEFLIYFQGNSAPDKSGLPSDRFSAERTGGSVSTLTIQRTQQEDSAVYLCASSTRNTDTQYFGPGTRLTVL.